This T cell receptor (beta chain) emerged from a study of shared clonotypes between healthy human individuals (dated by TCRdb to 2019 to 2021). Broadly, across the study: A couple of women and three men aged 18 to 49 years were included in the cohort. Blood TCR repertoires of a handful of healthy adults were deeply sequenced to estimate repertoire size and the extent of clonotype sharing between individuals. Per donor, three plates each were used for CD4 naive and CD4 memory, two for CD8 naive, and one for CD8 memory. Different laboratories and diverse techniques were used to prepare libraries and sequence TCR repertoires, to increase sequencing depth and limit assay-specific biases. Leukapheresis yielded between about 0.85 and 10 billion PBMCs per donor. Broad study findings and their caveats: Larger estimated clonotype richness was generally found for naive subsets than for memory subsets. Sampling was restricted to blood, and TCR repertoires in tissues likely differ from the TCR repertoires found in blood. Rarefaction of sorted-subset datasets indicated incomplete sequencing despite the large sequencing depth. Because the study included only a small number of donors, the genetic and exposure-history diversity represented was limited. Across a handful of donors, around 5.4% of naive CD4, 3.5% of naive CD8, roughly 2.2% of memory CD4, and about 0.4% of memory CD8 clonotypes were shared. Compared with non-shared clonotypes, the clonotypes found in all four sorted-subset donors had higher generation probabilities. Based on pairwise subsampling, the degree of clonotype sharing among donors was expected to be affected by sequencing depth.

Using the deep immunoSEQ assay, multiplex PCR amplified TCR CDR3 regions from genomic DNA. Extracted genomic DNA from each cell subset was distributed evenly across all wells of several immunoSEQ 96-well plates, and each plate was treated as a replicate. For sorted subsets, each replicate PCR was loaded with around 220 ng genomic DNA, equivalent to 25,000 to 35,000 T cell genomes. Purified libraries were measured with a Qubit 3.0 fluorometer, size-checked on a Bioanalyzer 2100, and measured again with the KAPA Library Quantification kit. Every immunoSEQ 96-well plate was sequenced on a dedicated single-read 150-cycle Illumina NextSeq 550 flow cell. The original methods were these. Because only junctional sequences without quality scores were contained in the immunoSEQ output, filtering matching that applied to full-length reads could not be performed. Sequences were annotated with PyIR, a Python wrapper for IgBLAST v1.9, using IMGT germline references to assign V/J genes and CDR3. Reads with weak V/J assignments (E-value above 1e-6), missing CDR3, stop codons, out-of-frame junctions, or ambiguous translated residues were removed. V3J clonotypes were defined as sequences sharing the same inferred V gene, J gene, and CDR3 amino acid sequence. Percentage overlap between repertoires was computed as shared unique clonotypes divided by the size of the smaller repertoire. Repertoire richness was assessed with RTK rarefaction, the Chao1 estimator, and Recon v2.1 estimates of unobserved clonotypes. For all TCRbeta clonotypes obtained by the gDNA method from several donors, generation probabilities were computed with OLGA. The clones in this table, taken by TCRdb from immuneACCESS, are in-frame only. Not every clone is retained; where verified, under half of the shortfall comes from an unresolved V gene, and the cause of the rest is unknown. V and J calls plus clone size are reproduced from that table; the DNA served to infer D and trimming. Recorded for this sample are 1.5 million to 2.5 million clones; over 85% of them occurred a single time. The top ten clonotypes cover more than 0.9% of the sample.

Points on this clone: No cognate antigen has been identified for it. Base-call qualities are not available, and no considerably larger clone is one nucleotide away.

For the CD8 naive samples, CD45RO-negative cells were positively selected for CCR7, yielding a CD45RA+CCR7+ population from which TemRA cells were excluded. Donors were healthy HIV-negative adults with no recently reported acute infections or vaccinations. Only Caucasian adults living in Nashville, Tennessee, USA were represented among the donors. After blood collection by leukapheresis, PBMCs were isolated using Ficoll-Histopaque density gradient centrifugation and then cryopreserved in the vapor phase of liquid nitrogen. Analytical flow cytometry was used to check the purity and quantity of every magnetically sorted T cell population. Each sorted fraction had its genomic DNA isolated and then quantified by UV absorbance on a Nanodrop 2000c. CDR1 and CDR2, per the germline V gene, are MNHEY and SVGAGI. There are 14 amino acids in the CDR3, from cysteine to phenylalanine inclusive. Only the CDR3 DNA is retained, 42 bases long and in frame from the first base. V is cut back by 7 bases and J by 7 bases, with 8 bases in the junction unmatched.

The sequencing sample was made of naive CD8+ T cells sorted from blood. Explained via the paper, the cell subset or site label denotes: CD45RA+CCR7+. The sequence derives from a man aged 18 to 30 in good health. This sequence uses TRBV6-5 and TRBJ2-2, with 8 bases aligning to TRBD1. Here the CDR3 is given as CASTQAGGSGELFF. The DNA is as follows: TGTGCCAGCACTCAAGCAGGGGGCAGCGGGGAGCTGTTTTTT.